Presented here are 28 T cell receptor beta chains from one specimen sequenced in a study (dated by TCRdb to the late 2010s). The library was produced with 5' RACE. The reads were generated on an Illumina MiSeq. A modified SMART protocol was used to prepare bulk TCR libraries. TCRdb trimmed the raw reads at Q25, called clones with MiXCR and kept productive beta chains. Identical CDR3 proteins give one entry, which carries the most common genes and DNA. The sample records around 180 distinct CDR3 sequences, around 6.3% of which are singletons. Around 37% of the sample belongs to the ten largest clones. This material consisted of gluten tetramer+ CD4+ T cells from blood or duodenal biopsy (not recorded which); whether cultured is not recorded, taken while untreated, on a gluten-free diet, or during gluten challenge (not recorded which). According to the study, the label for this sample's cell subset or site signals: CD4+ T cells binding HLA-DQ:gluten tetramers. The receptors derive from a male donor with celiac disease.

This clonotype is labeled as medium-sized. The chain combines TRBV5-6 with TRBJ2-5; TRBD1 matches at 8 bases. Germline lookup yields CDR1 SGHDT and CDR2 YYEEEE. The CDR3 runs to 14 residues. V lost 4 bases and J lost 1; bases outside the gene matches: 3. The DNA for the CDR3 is TGTGCCAGCAGCCCAGGGGGCCCCCAAGAGACCCAGTACTTC. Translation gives CASSPGGPQETQYF.

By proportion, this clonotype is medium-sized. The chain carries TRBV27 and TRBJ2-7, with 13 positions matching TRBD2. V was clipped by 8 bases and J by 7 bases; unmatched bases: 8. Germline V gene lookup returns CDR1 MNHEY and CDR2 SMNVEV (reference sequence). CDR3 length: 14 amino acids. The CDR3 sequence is CASLRLAGGGEQYF. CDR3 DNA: TGTGCCAGCCTCAGACTAGCGGGAGGAGGGGAGCAGTACTTC.

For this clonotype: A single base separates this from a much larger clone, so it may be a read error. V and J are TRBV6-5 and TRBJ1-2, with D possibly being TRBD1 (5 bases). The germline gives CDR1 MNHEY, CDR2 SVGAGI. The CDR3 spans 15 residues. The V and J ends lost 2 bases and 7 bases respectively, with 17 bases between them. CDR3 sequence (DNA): TGTGCCAGCAGTTACGGGGCAGCCCTCGACTGTGGCTACACCTTC. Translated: CASSYGAALDCGYTF.

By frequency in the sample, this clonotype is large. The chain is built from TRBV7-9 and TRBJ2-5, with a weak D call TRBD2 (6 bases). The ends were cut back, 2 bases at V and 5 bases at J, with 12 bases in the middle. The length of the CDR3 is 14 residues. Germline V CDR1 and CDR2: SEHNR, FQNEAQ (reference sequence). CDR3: CASSLLFAGETQYF. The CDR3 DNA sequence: TGTGCCAGCAGCTTACTGTTCGCGGGGGAGACCCAGTACTTC.

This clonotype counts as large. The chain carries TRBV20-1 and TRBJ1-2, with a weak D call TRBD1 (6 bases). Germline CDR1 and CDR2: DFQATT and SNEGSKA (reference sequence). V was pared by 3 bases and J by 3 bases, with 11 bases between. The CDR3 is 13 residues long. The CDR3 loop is CSASPGGDYGYTF. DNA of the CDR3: TGCAGTGCTAGTCCGGGGGGCGACTATGGCTACACCTTC.

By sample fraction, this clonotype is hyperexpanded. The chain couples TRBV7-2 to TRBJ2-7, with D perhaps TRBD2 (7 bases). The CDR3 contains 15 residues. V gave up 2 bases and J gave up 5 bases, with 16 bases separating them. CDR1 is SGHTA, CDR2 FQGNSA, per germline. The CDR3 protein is CASSLRAGGAHEQYF. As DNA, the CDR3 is TGTGCCAGCAGCTTACGGGCTGGGGGGGCCCACGAGCAGTACTTC. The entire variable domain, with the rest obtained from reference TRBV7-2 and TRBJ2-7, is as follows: GAGVSQSPSNKVTEKGKDVELRCDPISGHTALYWYRQSLGQGLEFLIYFQGNSAPDKSGLPSDRFSAERTGGSVSTLTIQRTQQEDSAVYLCASSLRAGGAHEQYFGPGTRLTVT.

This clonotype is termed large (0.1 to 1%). DNA of the CDR3: TGTGCCTCGTATCACCGCTGGCTTCACACAGATACGCAGTATTTT. Encoded protein: CASYHRWLHTDTQYF. This chain connects TRBV6-5 to TRBJ2-3, with D unclear. CDR1 MNHEY and CDR2 SVGAGI come from the germline V gene. The CDR3 is 15 residues long. Trimming shortened V by 11 bases and J by 2 bases, and 20 bases separated the two germline ends.

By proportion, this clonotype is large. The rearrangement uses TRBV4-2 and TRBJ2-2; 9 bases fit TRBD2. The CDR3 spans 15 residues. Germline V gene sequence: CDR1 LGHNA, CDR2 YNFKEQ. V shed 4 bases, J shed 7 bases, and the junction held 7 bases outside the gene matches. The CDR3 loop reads CASSLSGSSSGELFF. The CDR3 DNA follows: TGTGCCAGCAGCCTTAGCGGGAGTTCGAGCGGGGAGCTGTTTTTT.

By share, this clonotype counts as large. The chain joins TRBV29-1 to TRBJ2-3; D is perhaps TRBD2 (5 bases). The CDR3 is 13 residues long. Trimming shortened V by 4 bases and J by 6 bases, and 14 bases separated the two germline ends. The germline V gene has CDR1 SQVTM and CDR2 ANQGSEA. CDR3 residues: CSVVEDWLDTQYF. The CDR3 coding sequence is TGCAGCGTTGTGGAGGACTGGCTGGATACGCAGTATTTT.

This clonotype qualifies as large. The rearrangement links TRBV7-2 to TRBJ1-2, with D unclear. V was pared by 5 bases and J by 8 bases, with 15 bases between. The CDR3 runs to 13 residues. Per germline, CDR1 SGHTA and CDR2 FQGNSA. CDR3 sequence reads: CASSPERGEGYTF. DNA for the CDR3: TGTGCCAGCAGCCCAGAGCGGGGAGAGGGCTACACCTTC.

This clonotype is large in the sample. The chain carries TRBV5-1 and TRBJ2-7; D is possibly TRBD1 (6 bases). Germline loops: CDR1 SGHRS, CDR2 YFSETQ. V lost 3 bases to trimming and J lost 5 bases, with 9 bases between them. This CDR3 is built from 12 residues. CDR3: CASSSTGDEQYF. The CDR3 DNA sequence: TGCGCCAGCAGCTCGACAGGCGACGAGCAGTACTTC.

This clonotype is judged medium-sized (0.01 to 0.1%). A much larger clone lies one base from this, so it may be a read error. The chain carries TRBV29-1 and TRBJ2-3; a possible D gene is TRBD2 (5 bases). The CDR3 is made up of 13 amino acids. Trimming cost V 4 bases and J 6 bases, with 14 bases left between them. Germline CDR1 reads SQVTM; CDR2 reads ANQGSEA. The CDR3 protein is CSVVEVWLDTQYF. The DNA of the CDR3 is TGCAGCGTTGTGGAGGTCTGGCTGGATACGCAGTATTTT.

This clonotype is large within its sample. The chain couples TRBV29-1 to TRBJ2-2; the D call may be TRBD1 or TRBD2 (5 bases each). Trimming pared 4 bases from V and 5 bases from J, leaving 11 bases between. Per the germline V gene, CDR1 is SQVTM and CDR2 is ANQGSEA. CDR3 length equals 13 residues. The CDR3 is CSVGGGGTGELFF. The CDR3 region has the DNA TGCAGCGTTGGGGGTGGGGGAACCGGGGAGCTGTTTTTT.

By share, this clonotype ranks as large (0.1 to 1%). The CDR3 DNA follows: TGTGCCAGCAGCCATCGCGGACTAGCCCCCTACGAGCAGTACTTC. Protein sequence: CASSHRGLAPYEQYF. The gene calls are TRBV3-1 and TRBJ2-7, with 8 bases identical to TRBD2. J was trimmed by 2 bases and V by 3 bases; bases with no gene match: 6. The length of the CDR3 is 15 residues. From germline, CDR1 is LGHDT and CDR2 YNNKEL (reference sequence).

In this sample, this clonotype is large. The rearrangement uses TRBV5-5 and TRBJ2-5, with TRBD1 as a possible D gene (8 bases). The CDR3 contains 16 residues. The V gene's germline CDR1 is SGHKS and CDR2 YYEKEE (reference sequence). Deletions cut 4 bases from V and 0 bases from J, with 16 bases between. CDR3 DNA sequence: TGTGCCAGCAGCCAATGGACAGGGAGGGACCAAGAGACCCAGTACTTC. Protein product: CASSQWTGRDQETQYF.

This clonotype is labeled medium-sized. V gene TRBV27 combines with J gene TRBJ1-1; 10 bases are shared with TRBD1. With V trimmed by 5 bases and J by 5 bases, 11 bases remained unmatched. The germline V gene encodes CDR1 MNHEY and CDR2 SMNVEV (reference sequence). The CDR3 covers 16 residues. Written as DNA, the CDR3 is TGTGCCAGCAGTCTCGGGACAGGGGCCCCTGGGACTGAAGCTTTCTTT. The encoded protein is CASSLGTGAPGTEAFF.

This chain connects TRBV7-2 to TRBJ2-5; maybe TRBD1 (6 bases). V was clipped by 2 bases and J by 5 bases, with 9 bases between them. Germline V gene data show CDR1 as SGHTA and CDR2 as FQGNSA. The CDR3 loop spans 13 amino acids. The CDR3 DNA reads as TGTGCCAGCAGCTTATCAAGGGGGGAGACCCAGTACTTC. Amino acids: CASSLSRGETQYF. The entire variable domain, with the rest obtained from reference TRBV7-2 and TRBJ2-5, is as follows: GAGVSQSPSNKVTEKGKDVELRCDPISGHTALYWYRQSLGQGLEFLIYFQGNSAPDKSGLPSDRFSAERTGGSVSTLTIQRTQQEDSAVYLCASSLSRGETQYFGPGTRLLVL.

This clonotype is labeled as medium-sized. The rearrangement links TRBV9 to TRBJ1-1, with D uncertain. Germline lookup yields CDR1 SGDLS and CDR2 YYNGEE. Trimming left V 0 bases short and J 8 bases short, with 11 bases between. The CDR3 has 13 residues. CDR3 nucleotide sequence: TGTGCCAGCAGCGTAGGACAAGGAATAGAAGCTTTCTTT. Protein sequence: CASSVGQGIEAFF.

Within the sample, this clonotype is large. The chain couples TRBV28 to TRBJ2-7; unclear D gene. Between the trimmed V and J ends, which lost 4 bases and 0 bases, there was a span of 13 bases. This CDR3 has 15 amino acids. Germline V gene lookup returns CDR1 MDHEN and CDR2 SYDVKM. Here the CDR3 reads CASSSLYTSSYEQYF. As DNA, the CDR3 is TGTGCCAGCAGTTCCCTCTACACGAGCTCCTACGAGCAGTACTTC.

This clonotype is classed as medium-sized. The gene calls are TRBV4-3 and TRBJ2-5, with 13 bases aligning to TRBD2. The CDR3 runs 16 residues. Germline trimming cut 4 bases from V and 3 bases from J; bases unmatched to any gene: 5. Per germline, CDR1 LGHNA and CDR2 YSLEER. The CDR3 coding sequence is TGCGCCAGCAGCCGGGGGACTAGCGGGATGGAAGAGACCCAGTACTTC. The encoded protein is CASSRGTSGMEETQYF.

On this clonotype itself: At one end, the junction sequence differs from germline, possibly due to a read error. CDR3 region: CTSSLNGPNTGELFF. The CDR3 DNA sequence: TGCACCAGCAGCCTGAATGGCCCTAACACCGGGGAGCTGTTTTTT. This chain joins TRBV5-1 and TRBJ2-2; D is ambiguous. This CDR3 comprises 15 residues. CDR1 and CDR2 (germline): SGHRS, YFSETQ.

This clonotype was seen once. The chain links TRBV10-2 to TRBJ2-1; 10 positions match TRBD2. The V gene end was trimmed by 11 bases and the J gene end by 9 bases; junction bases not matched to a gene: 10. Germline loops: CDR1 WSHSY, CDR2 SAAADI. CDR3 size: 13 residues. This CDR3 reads CAGSSQREGEQFF. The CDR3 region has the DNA TGCGCCGGAAGTTCCCAGCGGGAGGGTGAGCAGTTCTTC.

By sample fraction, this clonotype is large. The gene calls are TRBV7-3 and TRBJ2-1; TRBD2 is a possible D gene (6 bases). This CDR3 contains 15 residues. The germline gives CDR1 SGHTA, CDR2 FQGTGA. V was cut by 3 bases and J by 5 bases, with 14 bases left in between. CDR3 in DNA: TGTGCCAGCAGCTTCGGGCAAGGCGGGGACAATGAGCAGTTCTTC. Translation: CASSFGQGGDNEQFF.

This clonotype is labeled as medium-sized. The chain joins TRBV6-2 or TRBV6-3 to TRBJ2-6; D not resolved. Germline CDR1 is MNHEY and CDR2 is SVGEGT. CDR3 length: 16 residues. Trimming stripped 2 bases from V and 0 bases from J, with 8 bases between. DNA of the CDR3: TGTGCCAGCAGTTACCGCCGGTCCTCTGGGGCCAACGTCCTGACTTTC. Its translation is CASSYRRSSGANVLTF.

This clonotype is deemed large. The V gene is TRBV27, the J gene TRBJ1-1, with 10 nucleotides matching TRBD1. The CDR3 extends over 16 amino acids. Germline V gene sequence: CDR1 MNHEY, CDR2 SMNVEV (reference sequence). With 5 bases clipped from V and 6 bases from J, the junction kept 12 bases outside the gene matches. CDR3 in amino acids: CASSRGTGEPSSEAFF. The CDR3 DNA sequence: TGTGCCAGCAGTCGTGGGACAGGGGAGCCAAGCTCTGAAGCTTTCTTT.

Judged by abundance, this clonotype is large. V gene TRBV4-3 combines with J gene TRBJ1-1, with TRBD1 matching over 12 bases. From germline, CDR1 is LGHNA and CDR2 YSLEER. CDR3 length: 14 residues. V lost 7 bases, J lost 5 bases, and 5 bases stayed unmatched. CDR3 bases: TGCGCCAGCACCAGGGGACAGGGGGCGACTGAAGCTTTCTTT. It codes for CASTRGQGATEAFF.

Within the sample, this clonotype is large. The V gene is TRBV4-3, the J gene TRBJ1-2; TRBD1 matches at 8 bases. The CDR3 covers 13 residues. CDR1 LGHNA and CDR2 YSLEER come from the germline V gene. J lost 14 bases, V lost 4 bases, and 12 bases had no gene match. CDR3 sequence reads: CASSLGQGTSFTF. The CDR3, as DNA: TGCGCCAGCAGCCTTGGACAGGGCACCTCTTTTACCTTC.

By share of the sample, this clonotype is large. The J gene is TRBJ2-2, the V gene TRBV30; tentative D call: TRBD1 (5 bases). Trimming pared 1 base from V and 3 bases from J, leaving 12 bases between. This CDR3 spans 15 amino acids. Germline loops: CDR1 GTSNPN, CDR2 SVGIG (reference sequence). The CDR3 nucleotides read TGTGCCTGGAGTGCAAGGGGATGGGACACCGGGGAGCTGTTTTTT. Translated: CAWSARGWDTGELFF.